The entry below gives a single T cell receptor (beta chain) sequence along with its context. This record belongs to a study of blood T cell repertoires in COVID-19. Background on the study: Samples came from the United States, Italy and Spain, spanning acute and convalescent COVID-19. From T cells, B-cell-depleted T cells, or PBMCs came the material, which was cDNA or gDNA.

The data were produced by immunoSEQ multiplex PCR, yet TCRdb's version contains in-frame clones alone and is incomplete. The table has 150,000 to 200,000 clones, approximately 90% seen once. The V and J ends lost 1 base and 5 bases respectively, with 11 bases between them. CDR3 length: 14 residues. Germline CDR1 reads LGHDT; CDR2 reads YNNKEL (reference sequence). This chain uses TRBV3-1 (or the pseudogene TRBV3-2) with TRBJ2-5; D is perhaps TRBD2 (7 bases). This clonotype originated in a man between 18 and 29 years old with active or convalescent COVID-19. Specimen: peripheral blood. The CDR3 nucleotides read TGTGCCAGCAGCCAAGGATCGGGGGGCGAGACCCAGTACTTC. Translation: CASSQGSGGETQYF.